This TCR beta chain was retrieved from a study of post-analysis software for immune sequencing data. Germline CDR1 and CDR2: SQVTM and ANQGSEA. The CDR3 has 16 amino acids. V lost 4 bases and J lost 0, with 16 bases in between. Study results and caveats: In patients, five TRBV segments were more frequent than in controls, with TRBV5-6, TRBV5-1 and TRBV20-1 among them.

In the case of this clonotype: Its antigen is not known.

TCR beta cDNA libraries had unique molecular identifiers. MiXCR, applied by TCRdb to the PCR reads, yields one record per CDR3 protein. This table holds a few hundred thousand distinct CDR3 sequences, roughly 38% found once. The TCR was taken from a girl aged 2 to 10 with multiple sclerosis. This chain connects TRBV29-1 to TRBJ2-1; a weak D match, TRBD2 (7 bases). The sequencing input was blood. The CDR3 is CSVAGGAQSSYNEQFF. CDR3 nucleotides: TGCAGCGTTGCGGGGGGCGCCCAAAGCTCCTACAATGAGCAGTTCTTC.